Here is one T cell receptor beta chain with its context. Its target is not known. This CDR3 is also generated by other DNA sequences in the sample. The CDR3 has 13 residues. V lost 3 bases and J 4 bases, leaving 9 bases between the germline ends. Assay: immunoSEQ multiplex PCR; the TCRdb copy retains only in-frame clones and omits some. The sample lists 130,000 to 150,000 clones, roughly nine tenths occurring once. This sample is drawn from a study of T cell responses to AZD1222 COVID-19 vaccine. Study observations and caveats: As reported, nearly half of all spike-specific TCRs target variant regions that are unmutated. Spike-specific TCR breadth and depth went up after people got two AZD1222 doses. Spike was spanned by vaccine-associated CD4 TCRs, which were dominant at 160-218 and 743-854.

The J gene is TRBJ1-1, the V gene TRBV12-3 or TRBV12-4; a weak D match, TRBD1 (6 bases). Here the sequenced sample was peripheral blood, taken on day 0 of AZD1222 vaccination. The clonotype originates from an adult in good health. The CDR3 region is CASSFKGGTEAFF. For the CDR3, the DNA is TGTGCCAGCAGTTTTAAGGGGGGCACTGAAGCTTTCTTT.